Included here is one T cell receptor (beta chain) sequence, with context. This specimen belongs to a study of blood T cell repertoires in COVID-19. As for the study in general: Sources were T cells, B-cell-depleted T cells, or PBMCs; the material itself was cDNA or gDNA.

Germline V lookup: CDR1 SGDLS, CDR2 YYNGEE. Unmatched junction bases numbered 9, after V lost 5 bases and J lost 2 bases. The CDR3 contains 16 residues. The authors' processing: Estimation of nucleated cell counts was performed using reference gene primer amplification. Method: immunoSEQ multiplex PCR; TCRdb's copy keeps in-frame clones and lacks some. The DNA was the basis for D and trimming; V, J and clone size are from that table. The sample has 150,000 to 180,000 clones; roughly 80% are singletons. The Seattle patients joined while their infection was active and were tracked longitudinally afterward.

Sequenced: peripheral blood. This sequence originates from a woman aged 60-75 years with COVID-19, enrolled during active disease. J is TRBJ2-1 and V is TRBV9, with TRBD2 identical over 8 bases. The CDR3 DNA reads TGTGCCAGCAGTCGACTAAGCGGGAGAACCTACAATGAGCAGTTCTTC. It yields the protein CASSRLSGRTYNEQFF. Filled out from reference TRBV9 and TRBJ2-1, the complete variable domain reads DSGVTQTPKHLITATGQRVTLRCSPRSGDLSVYWYQQSLDQGLQFLIQYYNGEERAKGNILERFSAQQFPDLHSELNLSSLELGDSALYFCASSRLSGRTYNEQFFGPGTRLTVL.